These T cell receptor beta chains were read from a single sample in a study of shared clonotypes between healthy human individuals. The assay was immunoSEQ multiplex PCR, and TCRdb's table has in-frame clones only and misses some. The data hold about 1.1 million clones, with around three quarters observed a single time. Sequencing used memory CD4+ T cells from PBMCs. All receptors come from a man in his late teens or twenties in good health. Some clones in this sample may be carry-over from other donors' samples. CDR3s include the opening cysteine and the closing phenylalanine or tryptophan. D genes are given only for firm matches. Size tells how often a clone was seen (once, few, many) or the class of an expanded clone, and some rows leave it out.

V gene	J gene	D gene	clone size	CDR3 protein	CDR3 DNA
TRBV5-1	TRBJ1-1	NA	NA	CASSVAGPYTEAFF	TGCGCCAGCAGCGTAGCCGGGCCCTACACTGAAGCTTTCTTT
TRBV19	TRBJ2-1	TRBD2	NA	CASSSGRARYNEQFF	TGTGCCAGTAGCAGCGGGAGGGCACGTTACAATGAGCAGTTCTTC
TRBV6-5	TRBJ2-5	NA	NA	CASSQETQYF	TGTGCCAGCAGCCAAGAGACCCAGTACTTC
TRBV5-1	TRBJ2-3	NA	NA	CASSLEGSTDTQYF	TGCGCCAGCAGCTTGGAGGGGAGCACAGATACGCAGTATTTT
TRBV20-1	TRBJ2-5	NA	NA	CSAVQGRQYF	TGCAGTGCGGTACAGGGTCGCCAGTACTTC
TRBV19	TRBJ2-1	NA	few	CASSIVFASEEFF	TGTGCCAGTAGTATAGTTTTCGCTAGCGAGGAGTTCTTC
TRBV29-1	TRBJ1-1	NA	NA	CSVELPGAEAFF	TGCAGCGTTGAACTACCAGGGGCGGAAGCTTTCTTT
TRBV5-8	TRBJ2-1	TRBD1	NA	CASSPGTGVGNEQFF	TGTGCCAGCAGCCCCGGCACAGGGGTGGGCAATGAGCAGTTCTTC
TRBV15	TRBJ2-3	NA	NA	CATSSTGLTGDTQYF	TGTGCCACCAGCAGCACAGGGCTAACGGGGGATACGCAGTATTTT
TRBV7-9	TRBJ1-5	NA	once	CASSLGVGGDQPQHF	TGTGCCAGCAGCTTAGGGGTTGGGGGGGATCAGCCCCAGCATTTT
TRBV29-1	TRBJ2-7	TRBD1	few	CSGTDRGWDEQYF	TGCAGCGGAACGGACAGGGGTTGGGACGAGCAGTACTTC
TRBV28	TRBJ1-2	TRBD1	NA	CASSLERLGGGGYTF	TGTGCCAGCAGTTTAGAGAGACTAGGGGGCGGTGGCTACACCTTC
TRBV2	TRBJ1-6	NA	NA	CASRDGQPRGNSPLHF	TGTGCCAGCAGGGATGGACAGCCGCGGGGGAATTCACCCCTCCACTTT